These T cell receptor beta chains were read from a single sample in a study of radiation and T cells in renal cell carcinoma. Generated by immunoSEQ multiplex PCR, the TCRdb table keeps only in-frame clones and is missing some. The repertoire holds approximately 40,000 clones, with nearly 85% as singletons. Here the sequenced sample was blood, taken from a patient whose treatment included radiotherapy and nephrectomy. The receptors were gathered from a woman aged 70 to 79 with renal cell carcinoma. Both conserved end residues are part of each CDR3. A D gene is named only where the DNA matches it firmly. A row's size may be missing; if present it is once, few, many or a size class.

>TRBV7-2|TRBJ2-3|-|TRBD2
TGTGCCAGCAGCTTACCTAGCGGGAGCACAGATACGCAGTATTTT
CASSLPSGSTDTQYF
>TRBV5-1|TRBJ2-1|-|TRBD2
TGCGCCAGCAGCTTGGGGACTAGCAATGAGCAGTTCTTC
CASSLGTSNEQFF
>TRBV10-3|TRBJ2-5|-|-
TGTGCCATCAGCGGGGATTTAACAGGGAAAGGGGAGACCCAGTACTTC
CAISGDLTGKGETQYF
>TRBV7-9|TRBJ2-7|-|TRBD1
TGTGCCAGCAGCTCGGACAGGGTTGACGAGCAGTACTTC
CASSSDRVDEQYF
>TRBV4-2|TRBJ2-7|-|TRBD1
TGTGCCAGCAAGACAATGGACAGGGCGGAACAGGACGAGCAGTACTTC
CASKTMDRAEQDEQYF
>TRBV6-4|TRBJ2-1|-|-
TGTGCCAGCAGTGATCGACCACCCTACAATGAGCAGTTCTTC
CASSDRPPYNEQFF
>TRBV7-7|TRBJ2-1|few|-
TGTGCCAGCAGTCAACGGCTAGGCCCCTACAATGAGCAGTTCTTC
CASSQRLGPYNEQFF
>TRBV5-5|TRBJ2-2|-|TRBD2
TGTGCCAGCAGCTATAGCGGGGAGAACACCGGGGAGCTGTTTTTT
CASSYSGENTGELFF
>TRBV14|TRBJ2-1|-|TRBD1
TGTGCCAGCAGCCAAGATCCAGGGGGCCCCTACAATGAGCAGTTCTTC
CASSQDPGGPYNEQFF
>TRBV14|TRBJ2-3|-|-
TGTGCCAGCAGCCCCCTGGGGGTGGATACGCAGTATTTT
CASSPLGVDTQYF
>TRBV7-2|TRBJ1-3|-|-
TGTGCCAGCAGCTTCCCCCGGGGGGGGCTGGGGAACACCATATATTTT
CASSFPRGGLGNTIYF
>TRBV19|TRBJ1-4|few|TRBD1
TGTGCCAGTAGTACAAGACAGGGAACTAATGAAAAACTGTTTTTT
CASSTRQGTNEKLFF
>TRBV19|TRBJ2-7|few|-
TGTGCCAGTAGTGAGTCGCAGGCGGCATACGAGCAGTACTTC
CASSESQAAYEQYF
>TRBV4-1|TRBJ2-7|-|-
TGCGCCAGCAGCCAAGAGGGGGCAGGACTTGACGAGCAGTACTTC
CASSQEGAGLDEQYF
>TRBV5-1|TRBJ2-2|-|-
TGCGCCAGCAGCTTGGGCGGGGGCGCCAACACCGGGGAGCTGTTTTTT
CASSLGGGANTGELFF
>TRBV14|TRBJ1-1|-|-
TGTGCCAGCAGCCACGCAGGGATCATGAACACTGAAGCTTTCTTT
CASSHAGIMNTEAFF
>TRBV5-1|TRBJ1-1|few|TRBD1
TGCGCCAGCAGCCAACAGGGGGGGAACACTGAAGCTTTCTTT
CASSQQGGNTEAFF
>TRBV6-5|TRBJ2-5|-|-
TGTGCCAGCAGCCCCAGGGGAGAGACCCAGTACTTC
CASSPRGETQYF
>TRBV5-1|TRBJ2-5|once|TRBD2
TGCGCCAGCACCGGGTTGACTAGCGGGGGGACCCAGTACTTC
CASTGLTSGGTQYF
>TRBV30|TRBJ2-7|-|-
TGTGCCTGGAGTGCAGGGCGGGGACTCTCCTACGAGCAGTACTTC
CAWSAGRGLSYEQYF
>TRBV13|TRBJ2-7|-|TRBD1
TGTGCCAGCAGTCGGGGACTCGGGACAGGGCACGGCGAGCAGTACTTC
CASSRGLGTGHGEQYF
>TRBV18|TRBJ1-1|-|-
TGTGCCAGCTCACCAGGGGAGATGGGAGTAGGGACTGAAGCTTTCTTT
CASSPGEMGVGTEAFF
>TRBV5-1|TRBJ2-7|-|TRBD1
TGCGCCAGCAGCACCGGACAGGGCGCGCCCTACGAGCAGTACTTC
CASSTGQGAPYEQYF
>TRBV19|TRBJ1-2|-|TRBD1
TGTGCCAGTAGAAAACACAGGGGAAACTATGGCTACACCTTC
CASRKHRGNYGYTF
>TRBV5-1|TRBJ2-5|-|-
TGCGCCAGCAGCTTGGGGGACCAGGCGACCCAGTACTTC
CASSLGDQATQYF
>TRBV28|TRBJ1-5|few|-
TGTGCCAGCAGTAGCGAAGGGAAGGGTTTGAGCAATCAGCCCCAGCATTTT
CASSSEGKGLSNQPQHF
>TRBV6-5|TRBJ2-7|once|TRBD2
TGTGCCAGCAGTTACTCCCGGTCAGCGGGGGCGAGCGAGCAGTACTTC
CASSYSRSAGASEQYF
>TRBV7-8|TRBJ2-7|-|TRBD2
TGTGCCAGCAGCTTAGCTAGCGGGGGGACATACGAGCAGTACTTC
CASSLASGGTYEQYF
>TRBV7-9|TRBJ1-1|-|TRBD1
TGTGCCAGCACCGGTTGGGGACAGGGGGCAACTGAAGCTTTCTTT
CASTGWGQGATEAFF